This TCR beta chain was sequenced for a study of T-cell memory formation after mild COVID-19. Background on the study: Each donor largely had its own TCR clusters.

Comment on this clonotype: Its specificity is not known.

This CDR3 has 16 amino acids. Trimming shortened V by 6 bases and J by 1 base, and 21 bases separated the two germline ends. Germline CDR1 and CDR2: DFQATT and SNEGSKA (reference sequence). TCRdb re-called the 5' RACE reads with MiXCR, one entry per CDR3 protein. The sample lists almost 350,000 distinct CDR3 sequences, roughly 20% seen once, with roughly a fifth in the top ten. Findings and caveats of the study: Chiefly within CM and EM were the contracting CD4+ clones; CD8+ ones were within EMRA. Clones from the second wave (peaking day 37) had unconfirmed SARS-CoV-2 specificity.

The TCR comes from a man younger than 35 who had mild COVID-19 (a few samples of this study predate the infection). Cell type and time point are not known. The V and J genes are TRBV20-1 and TRBJ1-1; tentative D call: TRBD1 (5 bases). The sample was PBMCs or a T cell subset sorted from them (not recorded which). CDR3 nucleotides: TGCAGTGCCAGCCCCCGGGGGGGTACAGCGAACACTGAAGCTTTCTTT. It translates to CSASPRGGTANTEAFF.